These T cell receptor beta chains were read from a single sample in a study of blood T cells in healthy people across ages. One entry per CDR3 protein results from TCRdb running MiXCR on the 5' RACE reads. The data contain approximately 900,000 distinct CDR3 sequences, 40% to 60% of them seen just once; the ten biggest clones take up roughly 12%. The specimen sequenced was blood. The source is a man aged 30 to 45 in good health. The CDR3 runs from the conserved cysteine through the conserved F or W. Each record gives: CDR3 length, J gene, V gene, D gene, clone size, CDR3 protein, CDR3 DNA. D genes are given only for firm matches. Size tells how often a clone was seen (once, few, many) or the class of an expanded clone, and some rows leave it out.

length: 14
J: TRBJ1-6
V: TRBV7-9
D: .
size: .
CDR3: CASSSQVFNSPLHF
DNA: TGTGCCAGCAGCTCACAGGTGTTTAATTCACCCCTCCACTTT

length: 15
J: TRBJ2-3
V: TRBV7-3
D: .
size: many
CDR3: CASSDWGLTTDTQYF
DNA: TGTGCCAGCAGCGATTGGGGACTTACCACAGATACGCAGTATTTT

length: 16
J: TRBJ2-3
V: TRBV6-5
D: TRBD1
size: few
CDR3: CASSLTGQLSTDTQYF
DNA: TGTGCCAGCAGTCTGACAGGGCAGCTTAGCACAGATACGCAGTATTTT

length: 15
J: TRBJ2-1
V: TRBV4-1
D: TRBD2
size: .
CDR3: CASRQVGGAYNEQFF
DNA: TGCGCCAGCAGGCAAGTCGGGGGGGCCTACAATGAGCAGTTCTTC

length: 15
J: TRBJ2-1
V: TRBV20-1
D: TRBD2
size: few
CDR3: CSARRVAGNYNEQFF
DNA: TGCAGTGCTAGACGGGTAGCGGGGAATTACAATGAGCAGTTCTTC

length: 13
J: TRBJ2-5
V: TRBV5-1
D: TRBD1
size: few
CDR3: CATGTGARETQYF
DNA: TGCGCCACCGGGACAGGGGCCCGGGAGACCCAGTACTTC

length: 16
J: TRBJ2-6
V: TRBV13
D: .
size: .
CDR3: CASSLFKRSGANVLTF
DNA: TGTGCCAGCAGCTTATTTAAACGATCTGGGGCCAACGTCCTGACTTTC

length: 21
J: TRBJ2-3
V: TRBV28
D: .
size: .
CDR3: CASSTVEGFGSLPSSTDTQYF
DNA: TGTGCCAGCAGCACAGTGGAGGGGTTTGGCAGCTTACCTTCTAGCACAGATACGCAGTATTTT

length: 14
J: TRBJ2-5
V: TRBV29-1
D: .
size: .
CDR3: CSVARDVGLEAQYF
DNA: TGCAGCGTTGCTCGGGATGTGGGGCTGGAGGCCCAGTACTTC

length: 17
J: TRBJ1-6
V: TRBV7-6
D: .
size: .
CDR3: CASSLGGGPPGNSPLHF
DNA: TGTGCCAGCAGCTTAGGAGGGGGACCCCCGGGTAATTCACCCCTCCACTTT

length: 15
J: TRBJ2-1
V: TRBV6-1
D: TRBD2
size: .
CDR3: CATVPPGGYYNEQFF
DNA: TGTGCCACCGTCCCGCCCGGGGGGTACTACAATGAGCAGTTCTTC

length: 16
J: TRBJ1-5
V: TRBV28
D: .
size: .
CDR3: CASSFHGTYSNQPQHF
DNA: TGTGCCAGCAGTTTTCATGGGACATACAGCAATCAGCCCCAGCATTTT

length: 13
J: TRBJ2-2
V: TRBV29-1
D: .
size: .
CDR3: CSVVPALTGELFF
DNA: TGCAGCGTTGTCCCAGCCCTCACCGGGGAGCTGTTTTTT

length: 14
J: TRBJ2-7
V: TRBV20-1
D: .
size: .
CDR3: CSALPRGGYSEQYF
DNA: TGCAGTGCTCTTCCGCGGGGTGGGTACTCCGAGCAGTACTTC

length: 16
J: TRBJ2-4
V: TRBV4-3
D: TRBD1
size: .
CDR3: CASSQDRRGPFLEQYF
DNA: TGCGCCAGCAGCCAAGATCGAAGGGGGCCCTTTTTGGAGCAGTACTTC

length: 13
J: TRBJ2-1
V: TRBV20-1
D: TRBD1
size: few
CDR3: CSAPTGGLSEQFF
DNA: TGCAGTGCCCCGACAGGGGGGTTGAGTGAGCAGTTCTTC

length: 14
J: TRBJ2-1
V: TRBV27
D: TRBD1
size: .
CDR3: CASSDRDVKDEQFF
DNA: TGTGCCAGCAGTGACAGGGATGTTAAGGATGAGCAGTTCTTC

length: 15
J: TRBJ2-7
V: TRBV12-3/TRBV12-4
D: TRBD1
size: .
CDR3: CASTQDRGGLYEQYF
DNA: TGTGCCAGCACCCAGGACAGGGGGGGCCTCTACGAGCAGTACTTC

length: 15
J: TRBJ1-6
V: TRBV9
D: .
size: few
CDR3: CASSVAQTSGPPLHF
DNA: TGTGCCAGCAGCGTAGCTCAGACCTCAGGGCCACCCCTCCACTTT

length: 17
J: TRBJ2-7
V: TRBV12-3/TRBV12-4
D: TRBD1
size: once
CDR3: CASSLTGGGQGVYEQYF
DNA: TGTGCCAGCAGTTTAACCGGCGGGGGACAGGGGGTATACGAGCAGTACTTC

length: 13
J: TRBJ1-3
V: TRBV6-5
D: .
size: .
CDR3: CASRKSSGNTIYF
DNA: TGTGCCAGCAGGAAGAGCTCTGGAAACACCATATATTTT

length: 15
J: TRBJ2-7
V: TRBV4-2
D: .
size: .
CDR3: CASSQDQGEAYEQYF
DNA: TGTGCCAGCAGCCAAGATCAGGGCGAGGCCTACGAGCAGTACTTC

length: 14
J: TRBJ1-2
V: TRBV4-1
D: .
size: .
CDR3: CASSQQWASYGYTF
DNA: TGCGCCAGCAGCCAACAATGGGCAAGCTATGGCTACACCTTC

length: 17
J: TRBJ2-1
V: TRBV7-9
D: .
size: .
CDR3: CASSLTVGDLSYNEQFF
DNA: TGTGCCAGCAGCCTGACAGTCGGGGACCTTTCCTACAATGAGCAGTTCTTC

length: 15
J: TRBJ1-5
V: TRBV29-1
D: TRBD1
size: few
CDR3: CSVDTGVSGNQPQHF
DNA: TGCAGCGTTGACACAGGGGTTTCGGGCAATCAGCCCCAGCATTTT

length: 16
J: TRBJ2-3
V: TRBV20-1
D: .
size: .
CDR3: CSAAMGGGLSTDTQYF
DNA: TGCAGTGCTGCGATGGGGGGGGGGCTAAGCACAGATACGCAGTATTTT

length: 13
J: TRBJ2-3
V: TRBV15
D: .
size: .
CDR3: CATRAWSTDTQYF
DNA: TGTGCCACCCGGGCCTGGAGCACAGATACGCAGTATTTT

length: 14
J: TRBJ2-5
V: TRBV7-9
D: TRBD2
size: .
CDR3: CASSSTSGGQTQYF
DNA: TGTGCCAGCAGCTCGACTAGCGGGGGACAGACCCAGTACTTC

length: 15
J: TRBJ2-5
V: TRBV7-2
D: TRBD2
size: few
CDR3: CASSSQAGVRETQYF
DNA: TGTGCCAGCAGCTCCCAAGCGGGGGTCCGTGAGACCCAGTACTTC

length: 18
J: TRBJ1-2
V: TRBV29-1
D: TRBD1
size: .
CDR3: CSAGQGGGYDDSPYGYTF
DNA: TGCAGCGCCGGACAGGGTGGGGGATACGACGACTCACCTTATGGCTACACCTTC

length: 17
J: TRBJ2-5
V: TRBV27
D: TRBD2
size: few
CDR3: CASSLRDSGGPKETQYF
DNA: TGTGCCAGCAGTTTACGAGATAGCGGGGGGCCTAAAGAGACCCAGTACTTC

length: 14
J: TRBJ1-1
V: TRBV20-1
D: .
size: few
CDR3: CSAPPGQKNTEAFF
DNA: TGCAGTGCTCCCCCGGGACAAAAGAACACTGAAGCTTTCTTT

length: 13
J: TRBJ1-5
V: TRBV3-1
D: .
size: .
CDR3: CASSRGNERSQHF
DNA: TGTGCCAGCAGCCGCGGCAATGAACGGTCCCAGCATTTT

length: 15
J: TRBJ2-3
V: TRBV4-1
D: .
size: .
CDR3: CASSQDLAQSDTQYF
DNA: TGCGCCAGCAGCCAAGATTTAGCGCAGTCAGATACGCAGTATTTT

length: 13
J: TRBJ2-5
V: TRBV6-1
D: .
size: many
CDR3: CASSEGPVWGQYF
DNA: TGTGCCAGCAGTGAAGGGCCCGTCTGGGGACAGTACTTC

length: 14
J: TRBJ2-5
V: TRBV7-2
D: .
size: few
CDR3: CASSLWAGGETQYF
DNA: TGTGCCAGCAGCCTTTGGGCAGGCGGGGAGACCCAGTACTTC

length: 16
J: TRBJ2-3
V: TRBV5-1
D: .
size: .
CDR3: CASSFGSGGSTDTQYF
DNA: TGCGCCAGCAGCTTCGGGTCGGGTGGCAGCACAGATACGCAGTATTTT

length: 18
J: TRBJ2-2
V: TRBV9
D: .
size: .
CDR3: CASSVGASATGVSGELFF
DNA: TGTGCCAGCAGCGTAGGGGCGAGTGCGACCGGGGTTTCCGGGGAGCTGTTTTTT

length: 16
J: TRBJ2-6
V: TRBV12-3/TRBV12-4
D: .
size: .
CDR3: CASSITTASGANVLTF
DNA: TGTGCCAGTAGTATAACTACAGCCTCTGGGGCCAACGTCCTGACTTTC

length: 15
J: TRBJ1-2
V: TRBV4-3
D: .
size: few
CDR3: CASSQDTTANYGYTF
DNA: TGCGCCAGCAGCCAAGATACGACAGCTAACTATGGCTACACCTTC

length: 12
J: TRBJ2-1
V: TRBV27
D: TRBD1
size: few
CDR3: CASSKPGGEQFF
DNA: TGTGCCAGCAGTAAGCCAGGGGGTGAGCAGTTCTTC

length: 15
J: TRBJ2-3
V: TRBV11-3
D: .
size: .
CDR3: CASNNGLGPTDTQYF
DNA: TGTGCCAGCAACAACGGACTGGGGCCCACAGATACGCAGTATTTT